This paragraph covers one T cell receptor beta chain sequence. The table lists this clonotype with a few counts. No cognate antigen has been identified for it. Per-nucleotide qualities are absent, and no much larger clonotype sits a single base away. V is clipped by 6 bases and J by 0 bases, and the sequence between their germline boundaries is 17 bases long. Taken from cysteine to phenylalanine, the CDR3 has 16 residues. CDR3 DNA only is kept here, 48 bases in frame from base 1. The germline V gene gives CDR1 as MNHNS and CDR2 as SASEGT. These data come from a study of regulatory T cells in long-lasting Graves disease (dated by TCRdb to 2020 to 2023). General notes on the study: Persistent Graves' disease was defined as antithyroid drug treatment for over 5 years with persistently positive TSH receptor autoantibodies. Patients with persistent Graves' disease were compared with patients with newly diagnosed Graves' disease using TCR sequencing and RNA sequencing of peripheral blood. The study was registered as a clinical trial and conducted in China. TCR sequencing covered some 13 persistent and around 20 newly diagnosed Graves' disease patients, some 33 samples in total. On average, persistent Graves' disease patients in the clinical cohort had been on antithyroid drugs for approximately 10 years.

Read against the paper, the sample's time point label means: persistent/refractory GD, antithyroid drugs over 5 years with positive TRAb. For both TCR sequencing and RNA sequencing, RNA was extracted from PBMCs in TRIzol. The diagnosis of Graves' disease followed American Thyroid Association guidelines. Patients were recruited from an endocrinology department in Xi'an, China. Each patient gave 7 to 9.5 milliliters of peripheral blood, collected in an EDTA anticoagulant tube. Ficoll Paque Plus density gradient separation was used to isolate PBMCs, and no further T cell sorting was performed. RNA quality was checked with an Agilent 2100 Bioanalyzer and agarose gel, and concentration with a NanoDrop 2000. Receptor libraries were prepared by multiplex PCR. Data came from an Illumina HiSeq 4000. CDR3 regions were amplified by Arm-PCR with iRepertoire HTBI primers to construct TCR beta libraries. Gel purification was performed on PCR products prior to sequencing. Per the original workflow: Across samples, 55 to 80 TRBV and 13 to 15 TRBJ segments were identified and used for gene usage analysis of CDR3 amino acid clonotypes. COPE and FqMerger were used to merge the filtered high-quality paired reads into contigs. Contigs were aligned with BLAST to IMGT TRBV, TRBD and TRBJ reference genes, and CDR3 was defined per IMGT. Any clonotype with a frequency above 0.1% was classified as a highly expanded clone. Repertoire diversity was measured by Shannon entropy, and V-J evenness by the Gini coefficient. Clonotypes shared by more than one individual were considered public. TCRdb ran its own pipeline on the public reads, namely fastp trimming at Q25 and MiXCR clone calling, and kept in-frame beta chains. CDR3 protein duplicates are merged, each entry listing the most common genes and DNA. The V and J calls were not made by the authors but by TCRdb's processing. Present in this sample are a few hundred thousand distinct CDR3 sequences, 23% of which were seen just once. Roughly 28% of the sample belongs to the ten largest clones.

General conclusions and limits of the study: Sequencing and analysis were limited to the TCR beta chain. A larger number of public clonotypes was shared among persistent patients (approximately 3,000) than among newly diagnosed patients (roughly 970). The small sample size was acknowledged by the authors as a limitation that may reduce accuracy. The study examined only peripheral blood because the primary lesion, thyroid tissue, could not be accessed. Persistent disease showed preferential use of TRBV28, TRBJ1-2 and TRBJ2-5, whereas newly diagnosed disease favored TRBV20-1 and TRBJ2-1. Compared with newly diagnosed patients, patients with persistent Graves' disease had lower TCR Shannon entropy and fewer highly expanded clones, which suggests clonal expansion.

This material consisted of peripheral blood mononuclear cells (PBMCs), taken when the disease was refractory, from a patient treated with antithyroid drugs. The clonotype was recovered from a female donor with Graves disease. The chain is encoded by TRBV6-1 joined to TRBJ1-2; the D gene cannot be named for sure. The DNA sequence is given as TGTGCCAGCAGCAGCGACCCCAGCCTCACTAACTATGGCTACACCTTC. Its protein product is CASSSDPSLTNYGYTF.